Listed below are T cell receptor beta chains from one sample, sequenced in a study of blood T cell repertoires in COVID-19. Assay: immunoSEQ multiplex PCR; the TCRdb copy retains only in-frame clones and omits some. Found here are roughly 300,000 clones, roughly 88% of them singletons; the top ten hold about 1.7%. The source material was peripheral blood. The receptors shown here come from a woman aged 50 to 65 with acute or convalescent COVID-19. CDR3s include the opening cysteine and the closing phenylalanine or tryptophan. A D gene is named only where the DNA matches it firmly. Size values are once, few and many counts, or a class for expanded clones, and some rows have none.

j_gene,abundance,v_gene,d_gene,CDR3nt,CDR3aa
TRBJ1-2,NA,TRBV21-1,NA,TGTGCCAGCAGGTGCGAAAGAGCTAACTATGGCTACACCTTC,CASRCERANYGYTF
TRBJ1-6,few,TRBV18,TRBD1,TGTGCCAGCTCACCAGTCCCCAGGGGGAATTCACCCCTCCACTTT,CASSPVPRGNSPLHF
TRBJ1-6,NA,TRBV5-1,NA,TGCGCCAGCAGCTTGTCAGGGATTCATTCACCCCTCCACTTT,CASSLSGIHSPLHF
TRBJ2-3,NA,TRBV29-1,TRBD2,TGCAGCGTTCACGGACTAGCGGGAGGTCGGGATACGCAGTATTTT,CSVHGLAGGRDTQYF
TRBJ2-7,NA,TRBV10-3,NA,TGTGCCATCAGTGAGTCGACGGGAGTTCAGCAGTACTTC,CAISESTGVQQYF
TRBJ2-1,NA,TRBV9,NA,TGTGCCAGCAGCGTAGATCAGGGCTCCTACAATGAGCAGTTCTTC,CASSVDQGSYNEQFF
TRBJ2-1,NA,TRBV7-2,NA,TGTGCCAGCAGCTTAGTTTCGCCCAGGTCCGAGCAGTTCTTC,CASSLVSPRSEQFF
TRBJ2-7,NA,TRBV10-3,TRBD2,TGTGCCATCAGTCCTCGGACTAGCGGGGACGAGATGAGTTCCTACGAGCAGTACTTC,CAISPRTSGDEMSSYEQYF
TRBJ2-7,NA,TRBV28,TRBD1,TGTGCCAGCAGTTGGGGACAGGGGGTACGGCAGTACTTC,CASSWGQGVRQYF
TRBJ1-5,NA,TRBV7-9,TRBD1,TGTGCCAGCGGGCAGGGGGCTAGGGGCAATCAGCCCCAGCATTTT,CASGQGARGNQPQHF
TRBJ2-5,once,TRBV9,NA,TGTGCCAGCAGCGGAACCGCCCAGCGGCAAGAGACCCAGTACTTC,CASSGTAQRQETQYF
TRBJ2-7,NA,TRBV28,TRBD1,TGTGCCAGCACATATAAAATTGGGACAGGAGACTACGAGCAGTACTTC,CASTYKIGTGDYEQYF
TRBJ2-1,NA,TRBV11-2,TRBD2,TGTGCCAGCAGCGTCGGGAGGGCCTCCAATGAGCAGTTCTTC,CASSVGRASNEQFF
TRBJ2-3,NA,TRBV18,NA,TGTGCCAGCTCACCACCCGACAGGTTTAGCACAGATACGCAGTATTTT,CASSPPDRFSTDTQYF
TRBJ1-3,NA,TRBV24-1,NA,TGTGCCACCAGTGACCGAGTACCCGCCGGGGGAAACACCATATATTTT,CATSDRVPAGGNTIYF
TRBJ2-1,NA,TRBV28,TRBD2,TGTGCCAGCAGTTTACGGACTAGCGGGAGTTCTGAGCAGTTCTTC,CASSLRTSGSSEQFF
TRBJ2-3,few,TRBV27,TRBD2,TGTGCCAGCAGTTTAAGCGCAAGCGGGAGGTTTGAAGATACGCAGTATTTT,CASSLSASGRFEDTQYF
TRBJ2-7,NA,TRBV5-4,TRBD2,TGTGCCAGCAGCCGAGGAACTAGCGGGAGTTACGAGCAGTACTTC,CASSRGTSGSYEQYF
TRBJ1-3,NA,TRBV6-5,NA,TGTGCCAGCAGTTCGGACACTGGAAACACCATATATTTT,CASSSDTGNTIYF
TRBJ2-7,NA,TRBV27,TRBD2,TGTGCCAGCAGTCAGCGGGAGGCGTCCTACGAGCAGTACTTC,CASSQREASYEQYF
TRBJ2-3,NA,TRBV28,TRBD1,TGTGCCAGCAGTCCCCGAGGACAGGGGGGCACAGATACGCAGTATTTT,CASSPRGQGGTDTQYF
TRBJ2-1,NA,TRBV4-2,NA,TGTGCCAGCAGCCTCGTCGGGTACAATGAGCAGTTCTTC,CASSLVGYNEQFF
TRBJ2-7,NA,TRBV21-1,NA,TGTGCCAGCAACAGAGGGACAGGGAGAACCTACGAGCAGTACTTC,CASNRGTGRTYEQYF
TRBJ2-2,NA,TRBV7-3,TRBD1,TGTGCCAGCAGCTCCTGGACAGGGGGCAACACCGGGGAGCTGTTTTTT,CASSSWTGGNTGELFF
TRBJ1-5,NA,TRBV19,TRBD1,TGTGCCAGTAGTATGGAGACAGGGCTCTTGCAGCCCCAGCATTTT,CASSMETGLLQPQHF
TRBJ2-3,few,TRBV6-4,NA,TGTGCCAGCAGTGACTCACCCGGGAGCGGCTCAGATACGCAGTATTTT,CASSDSPGSGSDTQYF
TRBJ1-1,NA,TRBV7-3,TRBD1,TGTGCCAGCAGCAGACAGGGACCTAACACTGAAGCTTTCTTT,CASSRQGPNTEAFF
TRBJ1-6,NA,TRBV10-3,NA,TGTGCCATCAGCTCCACGGGACTAGGGAATTCACCCCTCCACTTT,CAISSTGLGNSPLHF
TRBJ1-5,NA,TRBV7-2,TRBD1,TGTGCCAGCAGCTTATCCGCGGGACAGACTTATCAGCCCCAGCATTTT,CASSLSAGQTYQPQHF
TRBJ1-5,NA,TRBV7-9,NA,TGTGCCAGCAGCTTAGTAACCGGTCGGCAGGGCGTCCGGAATCAGCCCCAGCATTTT,CASSLVTGRQGVRNQPQHF
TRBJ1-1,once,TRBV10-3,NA,TGTGCCATCAGTGAAACGGGAGGAGACACTGAAGCTTTCTTT,CAISETGGDTEAFF
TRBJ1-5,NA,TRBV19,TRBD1,TGTGCCAGTCGACAGACAGGGGGCCAAAGCAATCAGCCCCAGCATTTT,CASRQTGGQSNQPQHF
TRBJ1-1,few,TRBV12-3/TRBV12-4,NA,TGTGCCAGCAGTTTAGAGGTGACATCAAAAGCTTTCTTT,CASSLEVTSKAFF
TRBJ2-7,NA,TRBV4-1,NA,TGCGCCAGCAGCCAATCGCCACAGGGAGCATACGAGCAGTACTTC,CASSQSPQGAYEQYF
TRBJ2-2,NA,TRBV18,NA,TGTGCCAGCTCACCACCCAGGTTGAACACCGGGGAGCTGTTTTTT,CASSPPRLNTGELFF